The T cell receptor beta chain under discussion was sequenced for a study of read filtering for tumor transcriptome and immune sequencing. Study as a whole: Mean patient age was approximately 66 years, range about 47 to 90; roughly 18 male, roughly 14 female.

V lost 2 bases, J lost 6 bases, and 41 bases lay in between. This CDR3 contains 24 residues. Looked up from germline, CDR1 is MDHEN and CDR2 is SYDVKM. The table lists this clonotype with many counts. From about 400 ng of RNA, a library with molecular barcoded alpha/delta and beta/gamma adaptors was made. TCRdb fed the reads into MiXCR, producing one record per CDR3 protein. The data contain about 57,000 distinct CDR3 sequences, 20% to 25% of them singletons. The V gene is TRBV28, the J gene TRBJ2-1; D gene unclear. The sequence derives from a donor aged 40 or over with multiple myeloma. The sequenced sample was a population of CD138-negative cells sorted from bone marrow. The CDR3 spells CASSLSALGKSSLQSSLKINEQFF. DNA for the CDR3: TGTGCCAGCAGTTTAAGCGCGTTGGGCAAGTCGAGCCTTCAGTCGAGCCTAAAAATCAATGAGCAGTTCTTC.